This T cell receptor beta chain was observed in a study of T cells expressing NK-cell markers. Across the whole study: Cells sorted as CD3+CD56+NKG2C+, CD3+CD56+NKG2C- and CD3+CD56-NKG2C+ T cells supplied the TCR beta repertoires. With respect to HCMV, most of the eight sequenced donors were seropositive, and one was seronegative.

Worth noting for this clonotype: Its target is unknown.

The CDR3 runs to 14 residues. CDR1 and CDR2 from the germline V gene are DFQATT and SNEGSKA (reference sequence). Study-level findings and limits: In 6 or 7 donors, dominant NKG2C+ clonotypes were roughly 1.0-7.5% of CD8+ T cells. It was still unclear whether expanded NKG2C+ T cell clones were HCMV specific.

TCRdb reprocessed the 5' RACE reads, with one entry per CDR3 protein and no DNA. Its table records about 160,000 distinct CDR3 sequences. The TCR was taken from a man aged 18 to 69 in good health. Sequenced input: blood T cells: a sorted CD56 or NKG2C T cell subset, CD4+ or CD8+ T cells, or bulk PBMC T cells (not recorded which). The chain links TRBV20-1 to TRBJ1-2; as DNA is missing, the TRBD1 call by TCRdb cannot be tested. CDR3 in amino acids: CSASEQGTPYGYTF.